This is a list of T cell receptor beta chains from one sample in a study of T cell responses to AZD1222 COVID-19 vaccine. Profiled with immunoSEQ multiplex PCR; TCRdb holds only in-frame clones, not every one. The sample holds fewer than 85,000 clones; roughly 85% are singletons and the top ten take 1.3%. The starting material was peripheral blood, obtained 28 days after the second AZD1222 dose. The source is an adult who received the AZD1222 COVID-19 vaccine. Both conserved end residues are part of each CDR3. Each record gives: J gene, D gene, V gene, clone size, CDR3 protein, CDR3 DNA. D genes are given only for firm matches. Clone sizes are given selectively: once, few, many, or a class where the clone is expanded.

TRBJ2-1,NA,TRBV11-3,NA,CASSLGRVTYNEQFF,TGTGCCAGCAGCTTAGGGCGGGTCACCTACAATGAGCAGTTCTTC
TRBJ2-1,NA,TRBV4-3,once,CASSQEFRENEQFF,TGCGCCAGCAGCCAAGAGTTCCGGGAGAATGAGCAGTTCTTC
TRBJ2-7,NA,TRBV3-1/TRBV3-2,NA,CASSQGGPMLATDEQYF,TGTGCCAGCAGCCAAGGCGGGCCTATGTTAGCGACCGACGAGCAGTACTTC
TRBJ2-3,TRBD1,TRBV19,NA,CASSMEMGQGFTDTQYF,TGTGCCAGTAGTATGGAGATGGGACAGGGGTTTACAGATACGCAGTATTTT
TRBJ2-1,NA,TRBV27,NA,CASSLTSRNEQFF,TGTGCCAGCAGTTTGACAAGTCGGAATGAGCAGTTCTTC
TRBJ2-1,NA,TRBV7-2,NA,CASSLGPLGSYNEQFF,TGTGCCAGCAGCTTAGGGCCTCTTGGCTCCTACAATGAGCAGTTCTTC
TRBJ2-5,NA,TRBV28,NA,CASSFEGRETQYF,TGTGCCAGCAGTTTCGAGGGAAGAGAGACCCAGTACTTC
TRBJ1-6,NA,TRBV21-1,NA,CASRSTRPWNRRSSYNSPLHF,TGTGCCAGCAGATCAACTAGACCCTGGAACAGGAGGAGCTCCTATAATTCACCCCTCCACTTT
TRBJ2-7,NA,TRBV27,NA,CASGGAPYEQYF,TGTGCCAGTGGGGGGGCTCCCTACGAGCAGTACTTC
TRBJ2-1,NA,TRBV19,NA,CASTLDMSSYNEQFF,TGTGCCAGTACCCTTGACATGAGCTCCTACAATGAGCAGTTCTTC
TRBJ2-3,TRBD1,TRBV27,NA,CASSNRDRDTDTQYF,TGTGCCAGCAGTAACCGGGACAGAGACACAGATACGCAGTATTTT
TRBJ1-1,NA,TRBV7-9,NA,CASSLERRTPFF,TGTGCCAGCAGCTTAGAAAGGCGGACGCCTTTCTTT
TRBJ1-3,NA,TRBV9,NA,CASSVVDSGNTIYF,TGTGCCAGCAGCGTAGTAGACTCTGGAAACACCATATATTTT
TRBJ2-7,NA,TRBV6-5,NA,CASSLSKNLYEQYF,TGTGCCAGCAGTTTAAGTAAAAATCTCTACGAGCAGTACTTC
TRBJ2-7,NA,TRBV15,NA,CATSREPGGAGYEQYF,TGTGCCACCAGCAGAGAGCCGGGGGGCGCGGGTTACGAGCAGTACTTC
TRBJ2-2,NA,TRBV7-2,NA,CASGQGGIGELFF,TGTGCCAGCGGACAAGGCGGTATAGGGGAGCTGTTTTTT
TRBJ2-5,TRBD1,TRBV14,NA,CASSRGTGGETQYF,TGTGCCAGCAGCCGGGGGACAGGGGGAGAGACCCAGTACTTC
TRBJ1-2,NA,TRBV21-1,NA,CASSLGLSYGYTF,TGTGCCAGCAGCCTTGGGCTCAGCTATGGCTACACCTTC
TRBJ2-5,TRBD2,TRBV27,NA,CASSLGSGSTQTQYF,TGTGCCAGCAGTTTAGGTAGCGGGAGTACTCAGACCCAGTACTTC
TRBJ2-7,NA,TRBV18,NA,CASSPSARDSYEQYF,TGTGCCAGCTCACCCTCCGCACGGGACTCCTACGAGCAGTACTTC
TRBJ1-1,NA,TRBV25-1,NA,CASSDLGHPNTEAFF,TGTGCCAGCAGTGACCTCGGACACCCGAACACTGAAGCTTTCTTT
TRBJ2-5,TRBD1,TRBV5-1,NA,CASSWTGVTQETQYF,TGCGCCAGCAGCTGGACAGGGGTTACGCAAGAGACCCAGTACTTC
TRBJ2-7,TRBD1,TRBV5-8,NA,CASSARTGYSYEQYF,TGTGCCAGCAGCGCGCGGACAGGATACTCCTACGAGCAGTACTTC
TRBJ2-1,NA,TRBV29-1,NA,CSVKTHSGTYNEQFF,TGCAGCGTTAAGACGCACTCCGGGACCTACAATGAGCAGTTCTTC
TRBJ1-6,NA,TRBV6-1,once,CASSDRGRDNSPLHF,TGTGCCAGCAGTGACAGGGGTAGAGATAATTCACCCCTCCACTTT
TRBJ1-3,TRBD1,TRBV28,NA,CASSSTGTASSSENTIYF,TGTGCCAGCAGTTCCACCGGGACAGCCTCGAGTTCGGAAAACACCATATATTTT
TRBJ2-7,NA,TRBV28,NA,CASNGGSYEQYF,TGTGCCAGCAATGGAGGGTCCTACGAGCAGTACTTC
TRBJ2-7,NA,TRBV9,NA,CASSVGLPDEQYF,TGTGCCAGCAGCGTAGGTCTGCCGGACGAGCAGTACTTC
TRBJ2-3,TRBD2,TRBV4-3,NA,CASSQGTSGSSTDTQYF,TGCGCCAGCAGCCAAGGGACTAGCGGGAGTAGCACAGATACGCAGTATTTT
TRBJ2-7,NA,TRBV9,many,CASSVGGGTEQYF,TGTGCCAGCAGCGTAGGTGGTGGGACCGAGCAGTACTTC
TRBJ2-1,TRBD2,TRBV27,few,CASSLIAGVWGEQFF,TGTGCCAGCAGTTTAATTGCGGGAGTGTGGGGTGAGCAGTTCTTC
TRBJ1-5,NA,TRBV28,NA,CASSRNSNQPQHF,TGTGCCAGCAGTAGAAATAGCAATCAGCCCCAGCATTTT
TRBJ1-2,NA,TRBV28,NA,CASSHQGGGYGYTF,TGTGCCAGCAGTCACCAGGGAGGTGGCTATGGCTACACCTTC
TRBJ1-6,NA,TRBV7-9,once,CASSLGFSGLGFDSPLHF,TGTGCCAGCAGCTTAGGGTTTTCGGGATTGGGGTTCGATTCACCCCTCCACTTT
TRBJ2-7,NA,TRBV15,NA,CATSRGGLAPIAYEQYF,TGTGCCACCAGCAGAGGTGGCCTTGCACCTATTGCCTACGAGCAGTACTTC
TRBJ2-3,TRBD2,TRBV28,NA,CASSRLAGKDTQYF,TGTGCCAGCAGTCGACTAGCGGGAAAGGATACGCAGTATTTT
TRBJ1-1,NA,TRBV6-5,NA,CASRRRQNTEAFF,TGTGCCAGCAGACGACGGCAGAACACTGAAGCTTTCTTT
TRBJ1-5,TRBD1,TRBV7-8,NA,CASSWTGGNQPQHF,TGTGCCAGCAGTTGGACAGGGGGGAATCAGCCCCAGCATTTT
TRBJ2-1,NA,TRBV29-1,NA,CSVEGNNEQFF,TGCAGCGTTGAAGGGAACAATGAGCAGTTCTTC
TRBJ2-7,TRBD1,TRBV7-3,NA,CASSSNPGQLLYEQYF,TGTGCCAGCAGCTCCAACCCGGGACAGCTTCTTTACGAGCAGTACTTC
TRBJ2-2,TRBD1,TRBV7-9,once,CASSSGQGATGELFF,TGTGCCAGCAGCTCCGGACAGGGCGCCACCGGGGAGCTGTTTTTT
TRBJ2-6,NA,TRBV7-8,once,CASSLGLQGGNVLTF,TGTGCCAGCAGCTTAGGTCTACAGGGAGGCAACGTCCTGACTTTC
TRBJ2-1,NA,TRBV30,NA,CAWSVDQSPEQFF,TGTGCCTGGAGTGTAGATCAGTCCCCTGAGCAGTTCTTC
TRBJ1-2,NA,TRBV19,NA,CASSAPGRGLSGYTF,TGTGCCAGTAGCGCGCCGGGCAGGGGCTTAAGTGGCTACACCTTC
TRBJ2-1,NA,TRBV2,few,CASSLRGRTYNEQFF,TGTGCCAGCTCCTTGAGAGGGCGAACTTACAATGAGCAGTTCTTC
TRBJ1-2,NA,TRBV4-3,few,CASSQDMKGHYGYTF,TGCGCCAGCAGCCAAGATATGAAGGGACACTATGGCTACACCTTC